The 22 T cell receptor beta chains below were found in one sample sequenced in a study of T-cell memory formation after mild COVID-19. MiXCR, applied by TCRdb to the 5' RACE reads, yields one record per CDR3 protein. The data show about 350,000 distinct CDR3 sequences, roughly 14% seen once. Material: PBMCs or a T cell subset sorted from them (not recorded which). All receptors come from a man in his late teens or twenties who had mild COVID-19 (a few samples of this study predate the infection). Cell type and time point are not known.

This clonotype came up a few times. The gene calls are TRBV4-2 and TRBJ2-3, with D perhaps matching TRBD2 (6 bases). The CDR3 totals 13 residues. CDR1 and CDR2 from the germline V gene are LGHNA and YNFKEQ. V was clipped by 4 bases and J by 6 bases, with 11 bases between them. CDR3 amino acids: CASSPVREDTQYF. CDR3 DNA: TGTGCCAGCAGCCCCGTTCGGGAGGATACGCAGTATTTT.

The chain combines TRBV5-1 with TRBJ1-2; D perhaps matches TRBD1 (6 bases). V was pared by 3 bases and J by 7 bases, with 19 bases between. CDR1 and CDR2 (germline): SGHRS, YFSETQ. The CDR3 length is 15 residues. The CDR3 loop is CASSWSLDSMVGYTF. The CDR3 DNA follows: TGCGCCAGCAGCTGGTCCCTGGACAGCATGGTTGGCTACACCTTC.

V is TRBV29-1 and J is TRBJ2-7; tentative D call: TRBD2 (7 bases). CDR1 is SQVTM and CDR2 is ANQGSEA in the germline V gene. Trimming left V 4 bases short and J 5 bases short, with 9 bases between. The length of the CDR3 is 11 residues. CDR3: CSVGGGHEQYF. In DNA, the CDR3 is TGCAGCGTTGGGGGGGGCCACGAGCAGTACTTC.

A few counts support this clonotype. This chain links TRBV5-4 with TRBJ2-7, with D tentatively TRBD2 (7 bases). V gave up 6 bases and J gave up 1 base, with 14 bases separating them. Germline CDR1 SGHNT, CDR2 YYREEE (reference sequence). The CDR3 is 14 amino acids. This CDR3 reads CASTRGPGSYEQYV. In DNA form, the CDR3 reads TGTGCCAGCACGCGGGGGCCGGGATCCTACGAGCAGTACGTC.

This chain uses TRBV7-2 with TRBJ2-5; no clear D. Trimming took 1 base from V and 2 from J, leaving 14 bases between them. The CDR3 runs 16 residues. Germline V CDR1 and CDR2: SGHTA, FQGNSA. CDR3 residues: CASSLVDTWGQETQYF. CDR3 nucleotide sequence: TGTGCCAGCAGCTTAGTAGACACCTGGGGACAAGAGACCCAGTACTTC.

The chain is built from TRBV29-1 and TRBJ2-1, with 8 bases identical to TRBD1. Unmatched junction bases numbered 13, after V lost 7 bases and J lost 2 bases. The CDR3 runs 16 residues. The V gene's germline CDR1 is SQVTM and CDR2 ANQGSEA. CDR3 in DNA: TGCAGCGCCGCGATTTCCGGGACAGGTACCTACAATGAGCAGTTCTTC. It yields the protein CSAAISGTGTYNEQFF.

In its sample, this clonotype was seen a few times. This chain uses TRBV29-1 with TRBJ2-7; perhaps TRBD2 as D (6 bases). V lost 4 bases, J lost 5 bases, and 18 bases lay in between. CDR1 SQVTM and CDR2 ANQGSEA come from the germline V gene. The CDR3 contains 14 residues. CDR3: CSVAGGAGAHEQYV. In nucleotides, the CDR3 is TGCAGCGTTGCTGGCGGGGCCGGGGCCCACGAGCAGTACGTC.

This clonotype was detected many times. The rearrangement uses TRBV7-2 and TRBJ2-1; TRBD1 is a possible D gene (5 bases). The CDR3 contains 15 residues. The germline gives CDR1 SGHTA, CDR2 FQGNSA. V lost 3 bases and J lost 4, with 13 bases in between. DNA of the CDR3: TGTGCCAGCAGCTTGAGACAGAATCTATACAATGAGCAGTTCTTC. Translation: CASSLRQNLYNEQFF.

The CDR3 loop reads CSATAGHYGYTF. CDR3 DNA sequence: TGCAGCGCGACGGCAGGGCACTATGGCTACACCTTC. The chain uses TRBV29-1 and TRBJ1-2, with D possibly matching TRBD1 (5 bases). Germline CDR1 reads SQVTM; CDR2 reads ANQGSEA. CDR3 length: 12 amino acids. Trimming shortened V by 7 bases and J by 3 bases, and 12 bases separated the two germline ends.

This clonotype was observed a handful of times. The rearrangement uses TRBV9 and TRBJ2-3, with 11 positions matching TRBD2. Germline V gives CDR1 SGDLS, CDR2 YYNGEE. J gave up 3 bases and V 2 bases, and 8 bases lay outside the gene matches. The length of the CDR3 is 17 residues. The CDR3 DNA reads TGTGCCAGCAGCGTTGGGTCTAGCGGGGGGCGTACAGATACGCAGTATTTT. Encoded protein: CASSVGSSGGRTDTQYF.

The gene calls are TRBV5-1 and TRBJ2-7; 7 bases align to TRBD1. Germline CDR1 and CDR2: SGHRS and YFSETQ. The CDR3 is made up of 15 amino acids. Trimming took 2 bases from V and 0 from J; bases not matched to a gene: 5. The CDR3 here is CASSLGQESSYEQYF. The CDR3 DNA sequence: TGCGCCAGCAGCTTAGGACAGGAGAGCTCCTACGAGCAGTACTTC.

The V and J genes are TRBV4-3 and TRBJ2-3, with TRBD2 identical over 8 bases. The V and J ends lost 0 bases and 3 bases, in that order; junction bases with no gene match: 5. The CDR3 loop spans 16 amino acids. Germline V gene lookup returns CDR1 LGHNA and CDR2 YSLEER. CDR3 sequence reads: CASSQEGAGGTDTQYF. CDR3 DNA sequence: TGCGCCAGCAGCCAAGAAGGGGCGGGGGGAACAGATACGCAGTATTTT.

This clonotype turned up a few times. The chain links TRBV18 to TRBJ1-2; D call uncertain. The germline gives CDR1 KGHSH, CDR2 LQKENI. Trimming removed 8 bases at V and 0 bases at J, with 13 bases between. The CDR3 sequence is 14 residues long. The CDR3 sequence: CASQSQPANYGYTF. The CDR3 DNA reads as TGTGCCAGCCAGTCCCAGCCGGCTAACTATGGCTACACCTTC.

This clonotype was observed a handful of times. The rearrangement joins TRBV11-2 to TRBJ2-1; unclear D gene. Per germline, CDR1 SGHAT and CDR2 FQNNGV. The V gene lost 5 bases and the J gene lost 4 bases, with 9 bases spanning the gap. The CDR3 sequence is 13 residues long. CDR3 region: CASSANAYNEQFF. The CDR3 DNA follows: TGTGCCAGCAGCGCTAATGCGTACAATGAGCAGTTCTTC.

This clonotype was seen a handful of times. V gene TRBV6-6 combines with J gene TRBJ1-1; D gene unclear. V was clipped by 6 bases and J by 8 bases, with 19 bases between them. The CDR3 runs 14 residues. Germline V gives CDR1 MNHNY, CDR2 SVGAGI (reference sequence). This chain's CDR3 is CASSHGKGGVEAFF. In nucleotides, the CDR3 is TGTGCCAGCAGCCATGGGAAGGGCGGGGTAGAAGCTTTCTTT.

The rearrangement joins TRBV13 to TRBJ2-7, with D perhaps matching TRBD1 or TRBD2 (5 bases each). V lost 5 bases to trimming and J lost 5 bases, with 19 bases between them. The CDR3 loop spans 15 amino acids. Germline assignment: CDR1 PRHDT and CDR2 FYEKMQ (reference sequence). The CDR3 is CASSPRDGSVNEQYF. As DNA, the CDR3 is TGTGCCAGCAGCCCTAGGGACGGATCGGTAAACGAGCAGTACTTC. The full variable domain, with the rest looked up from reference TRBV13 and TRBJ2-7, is AAGVIQSPRHLIKEKRETATLKCYPIPRHDTVYWYQQGPGQDPQFLISFYEKMQSDKGSIPDRFSAQQFSDYHSELNMSSLELGDSALYFCASSPRDGSVNEQYFGPGTRLTVT.

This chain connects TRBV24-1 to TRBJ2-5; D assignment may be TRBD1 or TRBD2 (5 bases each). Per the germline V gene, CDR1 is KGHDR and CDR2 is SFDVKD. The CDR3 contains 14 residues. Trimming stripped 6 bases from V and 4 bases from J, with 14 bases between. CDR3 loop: CATSTGTGGETQYF. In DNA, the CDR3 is TGTGCCACCAGTACCGGGACCGGCGGAGAGACCCAGTACTTC.

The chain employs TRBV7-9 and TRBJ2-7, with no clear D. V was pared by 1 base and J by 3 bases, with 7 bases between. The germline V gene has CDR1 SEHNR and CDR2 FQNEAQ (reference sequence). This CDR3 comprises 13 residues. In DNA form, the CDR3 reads TGTGCCAGCAGCTTAGATCGCAGCTACGAGCAGTACTTC. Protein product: CASSLDRSYEQYF.

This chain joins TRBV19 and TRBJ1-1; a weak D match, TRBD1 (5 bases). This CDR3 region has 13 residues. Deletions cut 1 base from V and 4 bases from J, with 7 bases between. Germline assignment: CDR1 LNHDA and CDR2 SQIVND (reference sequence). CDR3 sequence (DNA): TGTGCCAGTAGTATAGCCGGGGCCACTGAAGCTTTCTTT. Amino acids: CASSIAGATEAFF.

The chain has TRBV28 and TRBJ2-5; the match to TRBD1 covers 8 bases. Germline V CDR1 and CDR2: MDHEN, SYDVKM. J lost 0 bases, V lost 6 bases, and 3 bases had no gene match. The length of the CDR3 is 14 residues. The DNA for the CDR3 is TGTGCCAGCAGCACGGACAGGGACCAAGAGACCCAGTACTTC. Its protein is CASSTDRDQETQYF.

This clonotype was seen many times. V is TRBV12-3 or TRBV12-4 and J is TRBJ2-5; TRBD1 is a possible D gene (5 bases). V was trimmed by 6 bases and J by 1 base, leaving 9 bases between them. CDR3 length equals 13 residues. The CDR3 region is CASRRTRQETQYF. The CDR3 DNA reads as TGTGCCAGCAGAAGGACACGCCAAGAGACCCAGTACTTC.

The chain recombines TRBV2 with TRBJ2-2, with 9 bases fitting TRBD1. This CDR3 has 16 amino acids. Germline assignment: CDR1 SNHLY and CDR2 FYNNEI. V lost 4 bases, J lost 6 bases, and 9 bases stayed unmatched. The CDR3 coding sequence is TGTGCCAGCAGTGTCGAGGGACAGGGATTATCCGGGGAGCTGTTTTTT. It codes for CASSVEGQGLSGELFF.